This entry concerns a single TCR beta chain. This sample was included in a study of T cell changes during pregnancy in multiple sclerosis. This CDR3 is built from 15 residues. The trim removed 5 bases at V and 8 bases at J, leaving 10 bases unmatched. Looked up from germline, CDR1 is LNHDA and CDR2 is SQIVND (reference sequence). The repertoire was sequenced with immunoSEQ multiplex PCR; TCRdb's copy has only in-frame clones and lacks some. The table has around 24,000 clones, approximately 90% seen once. Sequenced here: CD8+ T cells from peripheral blood mononuclear cells, sampled in the first trimester of pregnancy. The receptor was isolated from a female donor in good health, enrolled as a control in a pregnancy study. The chain is built from TRBV19 and TRBJ2-1, with 9 positions matching TRBD2. CDR3 nucleotides: TGTGCCAGTAGTTTAGGCCTAGCGGGGTCTTATGAGCAGTTCTTC. Amino acids: CASSLGLAGSYEQFF. Together with reference TRBV19 and TRBJ2-1, the CDR3 gives the full variable domain: DGGITQSPKYLFRKEGQNVTLSCEQNLNHDAMYWYRQDPGQGLRLIYYSQIVNDFQKGDIAEGYSVSREKKESFPLTVTSAQKNPTAFYLCASSLGLAGSYEQFFGPGTRLTVL.